The 25 T cell receptor beta chains below come from one sample, sequenced in a study of human T cells and chemical hapten exposure. A single record per CDR3 protein comes from TCRdb applying MiXCR to the RACE reads. This table holds about 120,000 distinct CDR3 sequences, about 11% found once. Time point reported: patch test 3, about 24 weeks after DPC sensitization. As to treatment: therapeutic diphenylcyclopropenone sensitization with weekly scalp DPC. This sample comprised whole blood, obtained in connection with sensitization to the hapten diphenylcyclopropenone (DPC). These receptors were taken from a woman aged 45-65 years with alopecia areata. Some clones in this sample may be carry-over from other donors' samples.

This clonotype was found a few times. The chain is built from TRBV29-1 and TRBJ1-1, with 9 positions matching TRBD1. The CDR3 covers 12 residues. Germline V gene data show CDR1 as SQVTM and CDR2 as ANQGSEA. The trim removed 7 bases at V and 1 base at J, leaving 1 base unmatched. CDR3 protein: CSAGQGNTEAFF. CDR3 nucleotide sequence: TGCAGCGCGGGACAGGGGAACACTGAAGCTTTCTTT.

Only a few counts were recorded for this clonotype. This chain uses TRBV12-5 with TRBJ2-5; unclear D gene. Germline V lookup: CDR1 LGHNT, CDR2 FRNRAP. V lost 3 bases and J 2 bases, leaving 13 bases between the germline ends. The CDR3 is 15 residues long. CDR3 in DNA: TGTGCTAGTGGTTTTTCCACACAGCATCAAGAGACCCAGTACTTC. Translating it yields CASGFSTQHQETQYF.

This clonotype has at least ten counts. The J gene is TRBJ2-1, the V gene TRBV12-3 or TRBV12-4; maybe TRBD1 (6 bases). CDR3 length: 13 amino acids. V was shortened by 6 bases and J by 9 bases, with 15 bases between the two germline ends. CDR3 DNA sequence: TGTGCCAGCAGAATACAGGGAGATGGTGAGCAGTTCTTC. Translated: CASRIQGDGEQFF.

This clonotype was counted a few times. This chain joins TRBV19 and TRBJ2-7; 8 positions agree with TRBD2. V was clipped by 4 bases and J by 5 bases; unmatched bases: 7. From germline, CDR1 is LNHDA and CDR2 SQIVND (reference sequence). The CDR3 has 14 residues. This CDR3 reads CASSNSGSYDEQYF. The CDR3 nucleotides are TGTGCCAGTAGTAACAGCGGGAGCTACGACGAGCAGTACTTC.

This clonotype was detected a few times. This sequence joins TRBV5-1 and TRBJ1-1; 10 bases fit TRBD1. CDR3 length: 17 amino acids. V lost 4 bases and J lost 5; bases outside the gene matches: 14. Germline V gives CDR1 SGHRS, CDR2 YFSETQ. The CDR3 DNA is TGCGCCAGCAGCCCCGGGGACAGGGGATGGGTCGCGACTGAAGCTTTCTTT. It specifies CASSPGDRGWVATEAFF.

The genes are TRBV20-1 and TRBJ2-1; 9 bases align to TRBD2. Germline CDR1 is DFQATT and CDR2 is SNEGSKA (reference sequence). V gave up 6 bases and J gave up 4 bases; unmatched junction bases: 10. The length of the CDR3 is 15 residues. This CDR3 reads CSAPLAGTDYNEQFF. Written as DNA, the CDR3 is TGCAGTGCCCCTCTAGCGGGGACGGATTACAATGAGCAGTTCTTC.

The rearrangement links TRBV29-1 to TRBJ1-1; D gene unclear. V lost 6 bases, J lost 3 bases, and 5 bases lay in between. Germline-derived CDR1 and CDR2 are SQVTM and ANQGSEA. CDR3 length equals 10 residues. DNA for the CDR3: TGCAGCGTGGCGGACACTGAAGCTTTCTTT. Protein: CSVADTEAFF.

The chain joins TRBV9 to TRBJ2-7; D perhaps matches TRBD2 (6 bases). Germline V gives CDR1 SGDLS, CDR2 YYNGEE. The CDR3 runs to 12 residues. V was pared by 4 bases and J by 5 bases, with 10 bases between. The CDR3 spells CASSYSGNEQYF. The CDR3 DNA follows: TGTGCCAGCAGCTATAGCGGCAACGAGCAGTACTTC.

The CDR3 here is CASSMGRTSGGVDEQFF. CDR3 coding DNA: TGTGCCAGCAGCATGGGTCGGACTAGCGGGGGGGTGGATGAGCAGTTCTTC. The chain couples TRBV7-6 to TRBJ2-1; 15 bases are shared with TRBD2. Germline V lookup: CDR1 SGHVS, CDR2 FNYEAQ. The CDR3 is made up of 17 amino acids. V trimming: 5 bases; J trimming: 8 bases; junction bases outside the gene matches: 10.

This clonotype was seen a few times. The rearrangement links TRBV4-1 to TRBJ2-1; TRBD2 aligns across 8 bases. With V trimmed by 1 base and J by 8 bases, 7 bases remained unmatched. CDR1 is MGHRA and CDR2 is YSYEKL in the germline V gene. The CDR3 covers 15 residues. This CDR3 reads CASSQVPGGVHEQFF. The CDR3, as DNA: TGCGCCAGCAGCCAAGTTCCCGGGGGGGTCCATGAGCAGTTCTTC.

This clonotype was recorded a few times. The chain carries TRBV5-1 and TRBJ2-1; D tentatively reads TRBD1 or TRBD2 (7 bases each). This CDR3 has 16 residues. V lost 2 bases to trimming and J lost 0 bases, with 12 bases between them. Per germline, CDR1 SGHRS and CDR2 YFSETQ. CDR3 in DNA: TGCGCCAGCAGCTTCCAGGGGGGGAGCTCCTACAATGAGCAGTTCTTC. It specifies CASSFQGGSSYNEQFF.

The sample holds a few counts of this clonotype. This chain connects TRBV12-3 or TRBV12-4 to TRBJ1-5; tentatively, D is TRBD1 (5 bases). Trimming cost V 1 base and J 5 bases, with 12 bases left between them. The CDR3 is made up of 15 amino acids. The CDR3 here is CASSLDLRGDQPQHF. The CDR3 nucleotides read TGTGCCAGCAGTTTAGATTTAAGGGGTGATCAGCCCCAGCATTTT.

This clonotype has ten or more counts. The chain uses TRBV3-2 and TRBJ2-4; TRBD2 was called by the table and not checked on the DNA. TRBV3-2 is noted as a pseudogene. CDR3 length equals 20 residues. The CDR3 DNA is TGTGCCAGCAGCCCTATCACGCCACTGCTAGCGGACCTAGCCAAAAACATTCAGTACTTC. Amino acid sequence: CASSPITPLLADLAKNIQYF.

This chain joins TRBV4-3 and TRBJ2-4; unclear D gene. Between the trimmed V and J ends, which lost 0 bases and 0 bases, there was a span of 6 bases. The CDR3 totals 15 residues. The germline gives CDR1 LGHNA, CDR2 YSLEER. The chain's CDR3 is CASSQEPRAKNIQYF. The CDR3 DNA reads TGCGCCAGCAGCCAAGAGCCCCGAGCCAAAAACATTCAGTACTTC.

This clonotype turned up a few times. V is TRBV30 and J is TRBJ2-1; 8 bases fit TRBD2. The CDR3 runs 14 residues. Germline V gene data show CDR1 as GTSNPN and CDR2 as SVGIG (reference sequence). V was pared by 7 bases and J by 7 bases, with 12 bases of the junction left unmatched. The CDR3 is CAFVAGIPRNEQFF. The CDR3 coding sequence is TGTGCCTTCGTAGCGGGAATCCCCCGAAATGAGCAGTTCTTC.

This clonotype turned up a few times. The chain uses TRBV6-5 and TRBJ2-5; possibly TRBD2 for D (7 bases). Germline loops: CDR1 MNHEY, CDR2 SVGAGI. The CDR3 length is 14 residues. Between the trimmed V and J ends, which lost 7 bases and 5 bases, there was a span of 17 bases. The CDR3 protein is CASTGTGGDETQYF. In DNA form, the CDR3 reads TGTGCCAGCACCGGGACGGGGGGCGATGAGACCCAGTACTTC.

This clonotype was observed a single time. The chain has TRBV5-1 and TRBJ1-1, with TRBD1 matching over 7 bases. Germline trimming cut 4 bases from V and 2 bases from J; bases unmatched to any gene: 2. The CDR3 consists of 13 residues. CDR1 is SGHRS and CDR2 is YFSETQ in the germline V gene. CDR3 DNA sequence: TGCGCCAGCAGCGAGGGGGCCAACACTGAAGCTTTCTTT. It yields the protein CASSEGANTEAFF.

This clonotype was picked up a small number of times. V is TRBV24-1 and J is TRBJ2-1, with D perhaps being TRBD1 or TRBD2 (5 bases each). This CDR3 spans 11 amino acids. Germline V gene data show CDR1 as KGHDR and CDR2 as SFDVKD. Trimming removed 1 base from V and 14 bases from J, with 8 bases in between. CDR3 residues: CATSDFMGEFF. The CDR3 DNA follows: TGTGCCACCAGTGATTTTATGGGGGAGTTCTTC.

This clonotype was observed a handful of times. V and J are TRBV28 and TRBJ2-5, with D uncertain. The CDR3 length is 14 residues. Germline values: CDR1 MDHEN, CDR2 SYDVKM. The ends were cut back, 7 bases at V and 5 bases at J, with 17 bases in the middle. CDR3 residues: CASKRQLLSETQYF. Here the CDR3 DNA reads TGTGCCAGCAAGCGCCAGCTCTTAAGCGAGACCCAGTACTTC.

This clonotype was found many times. The V call is TRBV20-1, the J call TRBJ2-2; TRBD1 matches 7 bases. This CDR3 contains 15 residues. The germline V gene encodes CDR1 DFQATT and CDR2 SNEGSKA (reference sequence). V was clipped by 3 bases and J by 4 bases; unmatched bases: 8. The CDR3 DNA follows: TGCAGTGCTAGCTTAAGGGGGCAGGGCACCGGGGAGCTGTTTTTT. Its translation: CSASLRGQGTGELFF.

This clonotype was found a few times. The chain joins TRBV20-1 to TRBJ2-7, with D perhaps matching TRBD1 or TRBD2 (5 bases each). Trimming took 3 bases from V and 7 from J, leaving 16 bases between them. The CDR3 totals 13 residues. From germline, CDR1 is DFQATT and CDR2 SNEGSKA (reference sequence). The CDR3 DNA sequence: TGCAGTGCTAGCCGGGCCGGGACGGGTGAGCAGTACTTC. Translated, it gives CSASRAGTGEQYF.

A few counts support this clonotype. The rearrangement joins TRBV21-1 to TRBJ1-1. TRBV21-1 is a listed pseudogene. The length of the CDR3 is 17 residues. The CDR3 loop is CASSNRHPGGVNTEAFF. For the CDR3, the DNA is TGTGCCAGCAGCAACCGTCACCCCGGAGGGGTGAACACTGAAGCTTTCTTT.

V and J are TRBV4-3 and TRBJ1-1; the D is unclear. Germline values: CDR1 LGHNA, CDR2 YSLEER. This CDR3 is 15 amino acids long. V dropped 0 bases and J dropped 0 bases, with 8 bases sitting between them. The CDR3 reads CASSQEGRMNTEAFF. The CDR3 DNA reads TGCGCCAGCAGCCAAGAAGGACGGATGAACACTGAAGCTTTCTTT.

The chain employs TRBV3-1 and TRBJ1-4; the D is unclear. Germline CDR1 and CDR2: LGHDT and YNNKEL (reference sequence). This CDR3 comprises 16 residues. Trimming stripped 0 bases from V and 5 bases from J, with 13 bases between. The CDR3 reads CASSQDATVLNEKLFF. In DNA form, the CDR3 reads TGTGCCAGCAGCCAAGATGCTACAGTACTAAATGAAAAACTGTTTTTT. The complete variable domain, with remaining parts taken from reference TRBV3-1 and TRBJ1-4, reads DTAVSQTPKYLVTQMGNDKSIKCEQNLGHDTMYWYKQDSKKFLKIMFSYNNKELIINETVPNRFSPKSPDKAHLNLHINSLELGDSAVYFCASSQDATVLNEKLFFGSGTQLSVL.

The chain's CDR3 is CASSSGLAGVETQYF. The CDR3 region has the DNA TGCGCCAGCAGCTCCGGACTAGCGGGGGTAGAGACCCAGTACTTC. The V gene is TRBV5-1, the J gene TRBJ2-5, with TRBD2 matching 13 bases. V lost 3 bases and J lost 4; bases outside the gene matches: 3. The germline CDR1 and CDR2 sequences are SGHRS and YFSETQ. This CDR3 contains 15 residues.